This TCR beta chain was profiled in a study of beta chain features in type 1 diabetes. Across the study: Sorted cell examination encompassed 100,000,000 or so cells across all samples. Overall study findings and caveats: Patients' naive, central memory and Treg TCRB repertoires seemed closer to one another than those of healthy donors. Patients with Type 1 diabetes showed moderately but significantly shorter TCRB CDR3s in all four CD4+ subsets.

Germline V gene lookup returns CDR1 MNHNY and CDR2 SVGAGI (reference sequence). Trimming took off 7 bases at V and 2 bases at J, with 12 bases between the two ends. This CDR3 is built from 14 residues. cDNA synthesis used the whole RNA isolate, giving expressed TCRB sequences. Profiled with immunoSEQ multiplex PCR; TCRdb holds only in-frame clones, not every one. The sample lists 120,000 to 150,000 clones, about 13% seen once, with around 1.4% in the top ten. CD4+ cells of the naive, central memory, regulatory and stem cell-like memory types were sorted via CD45RO/CCR7/CD25/CD127/CD95/CD27. Purity of each sorted population was above 95%. As concerns this clone: Antigen specificity is unknown.

The J gene is TRBJ2-1, the V gene TRBV6-6; possibly TRBD2 for D (7 bases). Sequencing was carried out using central memory CD4+ T cells from blood. This clonotype was obtained from a man aged 18 to 30 with type 1 diabetes. This CDR3 reads CASTRGGPYNEQFF. The CDR3 DNA reads as TGTGCCAGCACTAGGGGGGGACCCTACAATGAGCAGTTCTTC.